Following are 27 T cell receptor beta chains from one sample sequenced in a study of shared clonotypes between healthy human individuals. Clones were read by immunoSEQ multiplex PCR, and TCRdb kept only the in-frame ones, dropping some. The sample includes over 150,000 clones, 66% seen only once; the top ten take around 9.3%. The sequencing input was memory CD4+ T cells sorted from blood. This sample's subset: CD45RA-negative fraction. Receptors originate from a man younger than 45 in good health.

About this clone itself: Other DNA sequences within the sample encode an identical CDR3. The chain carries TRBV5-1 and TRBJ1-1; 8 bases agree with TRBD1. The germline V gene has CDR1 SGHRS and CDR2 YFSETQ. The CDR3 is 13 amino acids. The V and J ends lost 2 bases and 5 bases, in that order; junction bases with no gene match: 2. CDR3 coding DNA: TGCGCCAGCAGCTTCGGACAGGGAACTGAAGCTTTCTTT. It codes for CASSFGQGTEAFF.

This clone was seen at least ten times. V gene TRBV21-1 combines with J gene TRBJ2-4. TRBV21-1 has pseudogene status. This CDR3 has 16 amino acids. The CDR3 is CASSKKSALAKNIQYF. DNA of the CDR3: TGTGCCAGCAGCAAAAAGTCGGCCCTAGCCAAAAACATTCAGTACTTC.

The J gene is TRBJ2-1, the V gene TRBV5-1; D call uncertain. From germline, CDR1 is SGHRS and CDR2 YFSETQ. V lost 4 bases and J 2 bases, leaving 10 bases between the germline ends. The CDR3 runs 14 residues. The CDR3 loop reads CASSPGSTYNEQFF. DNA of the CDR3: TGCGCCAGCAGCCCGGGTAGTACCTACAATGAGCAGTTCTTC. Full variable domain (outside the CDR3, taken from reference TRBV5-1 and TRBJ2-1): KAGVTQTPRYLIKTRGQQVTLSCSPISGHRSVSWYQQTPGQGLQFLFEYFSETQRNKGNFPGRFSGRQFSNSRSEMNVSTLELGDSALYLCASSPGSTYNEQFFGPGTRLTVL.

This rearrangement joins TRBV6-1 to TRBJ1-1; D is ambiguous. CDR1 is MNHNS and CDR2 is SASEGT in the germline V gene. The CDR3 extends over 13 amino acids. V shed 0 bases and J shed 1 base, with 3 bases lying between them. The CDR3 sequence: CASSEARNTEAFF. CDR3 nucleotide sequence: TGTGCCAGCAGTGAAGCGCGGAACACTGAAGCTTTCTTT.

This clone was counted only a few times. The DNA of the CDR3 is TGCGCCAGCAGGCCCGCTAGCGGGAGAAGCTACGAGCAGTACTTC. This encodes CASRPASGRSYEQYF. This chain joins TRBV10-2 and TRBJ2-7, with 10 bases identical to TRBD2. Losses at the gene ends were 6 bases for V and 3 bases for J; bases not matched to a gene: 8. Germline CDR1 WSHSY, CDR2 SAAADI. This CDR3 spans 15 amino acids.

This clone was found a few times. A read error may account for a junction end that differs from germline. This chain connects TRBV29-1 to TRBJ1-2; the match to TRBD1 covers 7 bases. Germline CDR1 and CDR2: SQVTM and ANQGSEA. The CDR3 is 12 amino acids. CDR3 DNA: TGCAGCGCTGAAACAGGGGTTGGCGGCTACACCTTC. It encodes CSAETGVGGYTF.

Note on this clone: An end of the junction does not agree with germline; a read error may underlie this. The rearrangement uses TRBV7-7 and TRBJ1-3; D is perhaps TRBD1 (5 bases). The CDR3 is made up of 14 amino acids. Germline assignment: CDR1 SSHAT and CDR2 FNYEAQ (reference sequence). This CDR3 reads CASSLGPIGNTIYF. CDR3 sequence (DNA): TGTGCTAGCAGCTTGGGACCGATAGGAAACACCATATATTTT.

This chain links TRBV29-1 with TRBJ2-5, with D perhaps matching TRBD1 (6 bases). V lost 8 bases and J lost 5, with 15 bases in between. Germline CDR1 is SQVTM and CDR2 is ANQGSEA. The CDR3 is 12 amino acids. The CDR3 sequence is CSFLWDTETQYF. The CDR3 DNA reads TGCAGCTTTCTGTGGGACACCGAGACCCAGTACTTC.

The chain carries TRBV7-2 and TRBJ1-4; D ambiguous. Trimming took 5 bases from V and 5 from J, leaving 15 bases between them. The CDR3 is 15 residues long. CDR1 SGHTA and CDR2 FQGNSA come from the germline V gene. CDR3 coding DNA: TGTGCCAGCAGCCTAATGGGAGGGAGAAATGAAAAACTGTTTTTT. It specifies CASSLMGGRNEKLFF.

This sequence joins TRBV6-1 and TRBJ1-4, with 9 nucleotides matching TRBD1. Per germline, CDR1 MNHNS and CDR2 SASEGT. Trimming cost V 1 base and J 10 bases; bases outside gene matches: 13. The CDR3 is 17 residues long. CDR3 residues: CASSEGFVGTGSGKLFF. CDR3 DNA: TGTGCCAGCAGTGAAGGTTTCGTAGGGACAGGGTCCGGAAAACTGTTTTTT.

The chain employs TRBV6-1 and TRBJ1-5; no clear D gene. CDR1 and CDR2 (germline): MNHNS, SASEGT. V was trimmed by 2 bases and J by 11 bases, leaving 19 bases between them. This CDR3 spans 15 amino acids. The CDR3 nucleotides are TGTGCCAGCAGTGAACGGGCGGACCCTAGGGTGTCCCAGCATTTT. This translates into CASSERADPRVSQHF.

The J gene is TRBJ1-1, the V gene TRBV7-2; D gene ambiguous. The germline gives CDR1 SGHTA, CDR2 FQGNSA. With 4 bases removed from V and 1 base from J, the gap between germline ends came to 13 bases. The length of the CDR3 is 15 residues. The CDR3 DNA sequence: TGTGCCAGCAGCTCCCTCGGGGTGGGGAACACTGAAGCTTTCTTT. Translation: CASSSLGVGNTEAFF.

V and J are TRBV5-1 and TRBJ2-3, with TRBD2 matching 8 bases. CDR1 is SGHRS, CDR2 YFSETQ, per germline. The CDR3 length is 14 residues. J lost 5 bases, V lost 4 bases, and 6 bases had no gene match. The CDR3 here is CASSPGGAEDTQYF. The CDR3 bases are TGCGCCAGCAGCCCCGGGGGGGCGGAAGATACGCAGTATTTT.

The CDR3 reads CAIGGGWRSNYGYTF. In DNA form, the CDR3 reads TGTGCCATCGGGGGAGGGTGGAGATCTAACTATGGCTACACCTTC. This chain joins TRBV10-3 and TRBJ1-2; possibly TRBD1 for D (5 bases). V shed 8 bases and J shed 0 bases, with 16 bases lying between them. In germline, CDR1 is ENHRY, CDR2 SYGVKD. This CDR3 region has 15 residues.

To note about this clone: In the same sample, other DNA sequences code for this CDR3. The chain couples TRBV27 to TRBJ2-3; D gene uncertain. Germline assignment: CDR1 MNHEY and CDR2 SMNVEV (reference sequence). The CDR3 contains 13 residues. V was cut by 2 bases and J by 3 bases, with 6 bases left in between. CDR3 sequence (DNA): TGTGCCAGCAGTTTAAGCATTACAGATACGCAGTATTTT. Protein: CASSLSITDTQYF.

Comment on this clone: This specimen includes other DNA sequences encoding the same CDR3. V gene TRBV19 combines with J gene TRBJ2-7; 13 bases map to TRBD2. Germline V gene sequence: CDR1 LNHDA, CDR2 SQIVND (reference sequence). The CDR3 spans 16 residues. V shed 5 bases and J 4 bases; nucleotides not matched to a gene: 8. CDR3 nucleotide sequence: TGTGCCAGTAGTCCGATAGGGACTAGCGGGACATACGAGCAGTACTTC. Its protein is CASSPIGTSGTYEQYF.

This chain connects TRBV28 to TRBJ2-1; 10 positions match TRBD1. This CDR3 region has 15 residues. CDR1 MDHEN and CDR2 SYDVKM come from the germline V gene. With 6 bases clipped from V and 3 bases from J, the junction kept 5 bases outside the gene matches. The CDR3 sequence is CASRTTGGFYNEQFF. In DNA, the CDR3 is TGTGCCAGCAGAACGACAGGGGGCTTCTACAATGAGCAGTTCTTC.

A single count supports this clone. The CDR3 DNA sequence: TGTGCCAGCAGCCACAATGGAGCGGTCGCTAGCACAGATACGCAGTATTTT. Translating gives CASSHNGAVASTDTQYF. V usage is TRBV11-2 and J usage is TRBJ2-3; D possibly corresponds to TRBD2 (5 bases). V gave up 5 bases and J gave up 0 bases, with 18 bases separating them. The germline gives CDR1 SGHAT, CDR2 FQNNGV. The length of the CDR3 is 17 residues.

This clone is termed large. This chain joins TRBV4-3 and TRBJ2-1, with TRBD1 as a possible D gene (6 bases). V lost 3 bases and J 11 bases, leaving 17 bases between the germline ends. CDR1 and CDR2 (germline): LGHNA, YSLEER. CDR3 length equals 14 residues. In DNA, the CDR3 is TGCGCCAGCAGCCATCAATCCGCGAGGGGGAAGCAGTTCTTC. This encodes CASSHQSARGKQFF.

This chain connects TRBV7-2 to TRBJ1-2; the D is unclear. Trimming stripped 4 bases from V and 4 bases from J, with 13 bases between. This CDR3 is 14 amino acids long. The germline V gene encodes CDR1 SGHTA and CDR2 FQGNSA. DNA for the CDR3: TGTGCCAGCAGCTCCCGACCAGGAGCCTATGGCTACACCTTC. Protein: CASSSRPGAYGYTF.

The J gene is TRBJ2-2, the V gene TRBV7-2; 8 nucleotides line up with TRBD2. The CDR3 extends over 16 amino acids. V was pared by 5 bases and J by 5 bases, with 10 bases of the junction left unmatched. Per germline, CDR1 SGHTA and CDR2 FQGNSA. Written as DNA, the CDR3 is TGTGCCAGCAGCCGGAATAGCGGGGCGAGGACCGGGGAGCTGTTTTTT. Its protein is CASSRNSGARTGELFF.

The chain employs TRBV7-8 and TRBJ2-2; 10 bases agree with TRBD2. The CDR3 loop spans 16 amino acids. The V gene's germline CDR1 is SGHVS and CDR2 FQNEAQ. With 5 bases clipped from V and 7 bases from J, the junction kept 10 bases outside the gene matches. The CDR3, as DNA: TGTGCCAGCAGCCTTAGCGGGAGGAGCCGGTACGGGGAGCTGTTTTTT. This codes for CASSLSGRSRYGELFF.

This chain joins TRBV7-6 and TRBJ1-1, with D possibly matching TRBD1 (6 bases). Germline V gene sequence: CDR1 SGHVS, CDR2 FNYEAQ. The CDR3 runs to 14 residues. Trimming took off 1 base at V and 3 bases at J, with 9 bases between the two ends. CDR3 in amino acids: CASSLGTGHTEAFF. The CDR3 nucleotides read TGTGCCAGCAGCTTAGGTACAGGGCACACTGAAGCTTTCTTT.

This clone has just a few counts. V and J are TRBV2 and TRBJ2-4; 8 bases are a match to TRBD2. The CDR3 is made up of 15 amino acids. Germline V gives CDR1 SNHLY, CDR2 FYNNEI. Trimming took 7 bases from V and 1 from J; bases not matched to a gene: 6. The CDR3 here is CASKMGGGAKNIQYF. CDR3 DNA sequence: TGTGCCAGCAAAATGGGCGGGGGGGCCAAAAACATTCAGTACTTC. The full variable domain, completed using reference TRBV2 and TRBJ2-4, is EPEVTQTPSHQVTQMGQEVILRCVPISNHLYFYWYRQILGQKVEFLVSFYNNEISEKSEIFDDQFSVERPDGSNFTLKIRSTKLEDSAMYFCASKMGGGAKNIQYFGAGTRLSVL.

Only one count was recorded for this clone. J is TRBJ2-1 and V is TRBV11-2, with D maybe TRBD2 (6 bases). Trimming took off 1 base at V and 2 bases at J, with 9 bases between the two ends. Germline V CDR1 and CDR2: SGHAT, FQNNGV. The CDR3 has 15 amino acids. The CDR3 nucleotides read TGTGCCAGCAGCTTAGTGGCGGGACCCTACAATGAGCAGTTCTTC. It yields the protein CASSLVAGPYNEQFF.

The DNA of the CDR3 is TGTGCCAGCAGTACTACTTCAGGGGAGGGTGGCTACACCTTC. Residues: CASSTTSGEGGYTF. V is TRBV28 and J is TRBJ1-2; tentatively, D is TRBD1 (6 bases). V lost 5 bases and J lost 7, with 17 bases in between. Germline CDR1 reads MDHEN; CDR2 reads SYDVKM. CDR3 size: 14 residues.

J is TRBJ2-1 and V is TRBV7-3; D not resolved. V lost 5 bases to trimming and J lost 7 bases, with 18 bases between them. The CDR3 has 15 amino acids. Germline V gene lookup returns CDR1 SGHTA and CDR2 FQGTGA. The DNA of the CDR3 is TGTGCCAGCAGCCCATACCAGTCCGCCAGAAATGAGCAGTTCTTC. Amino acids: CASSPYQSARNEQFF.